This T cell receptor beta chain was recorded in a study of metastatic and nonmetastatic thyroid tumors. Study results and limitations: Benign nodules reportedly had significantly lower TCR beta diversity than malignant thyroid tumors in blood and tumor.

Thyroid surgery had not been preceded by any treatment in any patient. The germline gives CDR1 SGDLS, CDR2 YYNGEE. V was pared by 4 bases and J by 7 bases, with 11 bases of the junction left unmatched. This CDR3 spans 17 amino acids. This clone was observed at least ten times. Antigen unknown. Original handling: A distant-metastasis classifier for papillary thyroid cancer was built using CDR3 differences across clinicopathological groups. TCRdb recomputed clones from the PCR reads via MiXCR. The V and J calls and clone size come from TCRdb's table, not from the authors' own analysis. The sample shows approximately 32,000 clones, roughly 15% of them seen only once.

The V call is TRBV9, the J call TRBJ2-1; TRBD2 matches at 13 bases. What was sequenced was blood. The receptor was derived from a male donor with papillary thyroid cancer or a benign thyroid nodule (not recorded which). Some clones in this sample may be carry-over from other donors' samples. CDR3 loop: CASSPSPGLAGRNEQFF. DNA for the CDR3: TGTGCCAGCAGCCCATCACCGGGACTAGCGGGAAGGAATGAGCAGTTCTTC.